Listed here are 5 T cell receptor beta chains from one sample, sequenced in a study of blood T cell repertoires in COVID-19. The repertoire was sequenced with immunoSEQ multiplex PCR; TCRdb's copy has only in-frame clones and lacks some. The sample has about 69,000 clones; 70% to 90% are singletons. The material sequenced was peripheral blood. These receptors came from a man aged 25-45 years with acute or convalescent COVID-19.

The rearrangement links TRBV4-1 to TRBJ1-3, with unresolved D. CDR1 is MGHRA and CDR2 is YSYEKL in the germline V gene. This CDR3 contains 15 residues. Trimming took 2 bases from V and 0 from J, leaving 8 bases between them. DNA for the CDR3: TGCGCCAGCAGCCAAAGTAGAGACTCTGGAAACACCATATATTTT. Residues: CASSQSRDSGNTIYF.

The CDR3 coding sequence is TGTGCCAGTAGTCTACAGGGAGGGGCTGAAGCTTTCTTT. Residues: CASSLQGGAEAFF. The chain recombines TRBV19 with TRBJ1-1, with a possible D match to TRBD1 (6 bases). The CDR3 sequence is 13 residues long. V lost 5 bases and J 6 bases, leaving 13 bases between the germline ends. Germline V gene lookup returns CDR1 LNHDA and CDR2 SQIVND (reference sequence).

V is TRBV9 and J is TRBJ1-2, with D possibly being TRBD1 (5 bases). The CDR3 contains 15 residues. Germline V gene data show CDR1 as SGDLS and CDR2 as YYNGEE. Trimming removed 0 bases at V and 3 bases at J, with 12 bases between. The CDR3 loop is CASSVGRGAHYGYTF. The CDR3 DNA sequence: TGTGCCAGCAGCGTAGGGAGGGGAGCCCACTATGGCTACACCTTC. The full variable domain, in which reference TRBV9 and TRBJ1-2 provide the parts outside the CDR3, is DSGVTQTPKHLITATGQRVTLRCSPRSGDLSVYWYQQSLDQGLQFLIQYYNGEERAKGNILERFSAQQFPDLHSELNLSSLELGDSALYFCASSVGRGAHYGYTFGSGTRLTVV.

The chain couples TRBV11-2 to TRBJ1-1; D is possibly TRBD1 (6 bases). The length of the CDR3 is 15 residues. The germline V gene encodes CDR1 SGHAT and CDR2 FQNNGV. V was pared by 1 base and J by 4 bases, with 13 bases between. CDR3 sequence (DNA): TGTGCCAGCAGCTTAGGCAGGGGCTCTTTCACTGAAGCTTTCTTT. Translated, it gives CASSLGRGSFTEAFF. The variable domain in full, with the rest retrieved from reference TRBV11-2 and TRBJ1-1, is EAGVAQSPRYKIIEKRQSVAFWCNPISGHATLYWYQQILGQGPKLLIQFQNNGVVDDSQLPKDRFSAERLKGVDSTLKIQPAKLEDSAVYLCASSLGRGSFTEAFFGQGTRLTVV.

In its sample, this clone was seen a few times. J is TRBJ1-2 and V is TRBV7-5; no check of the table's D call, TRBD1, against the DNA was made. TRBV7-5 represents a pseudogene. There are 12 residues in the CDR3. DNA of the CDR3: TGTGCCAGAAGCCCTTCCGCAGATGGCTACACCTTC. Protein sequence: CARSPSADGYTF.